The clone carrying this T cell receptor (beta chain) showed up just a few times. Its matching antigen is unknown. The sample is drawn from a study of T-cell memory formation after mild COVID-19. Findings of the study overall: Contracting clones from day 15 to 85 had balanced CD4/CD8; later expanders favoured CD4+.

Each CDR3 protein is one row after TCRdb ran MiXCR on the 5' RACE reads. Found here are approximately 450,000 distinct CDR3 sequences, roughly 18% of them singletons; the top ten hold 9% to 15%. V was pared by 0 bases and J by 8 bases, with 12 bases between. The germline CDR1 and CDR2 sequences are SGHKS and YYEKEE (reference sequence). The CDR3 contains 14 residues. Material for sequencing was PBMCs or a T cell subset sorted from them (not recorded which). J is TRBJ2-4 and V is TRBV5-5; D uncertain. The sequence was collected from an adult woman who had mild COVID-19 (a few samples of this study predate the infection). Cell type and time point are not known. CDR3 residues: CASSLGQASHIQYF. The DNA of the CDR3 is TGTGCCAGCAGCTTGGGGCAGGCGAGCCACATTCAGTACTTC.